This T cell receptor (beta chain) came from a study of CD8 T cells in Susac syndrome. The study sequenced TCR beta in blood CD8+ and CD4+ T cells. FACS was used to enrich TEMRA cells, whereas the CD8+ and CD4+ T cells were obtained by negative isolation. Germline CDR1 LGHDT, CDR2 YNNKEL (reference sequence). CDR3 size: 14 residues. Trimming cost V 6 bases and J 10 bases; bases outside gene matches: 9. Reverse transcription used about 0.45 to 1 ug RNA and random hexamers. It was immunoSEQ multiplex PCR that amplified TCR beta CDR3 across 54 Vbeta and 13 Jbeta. In TCRdb, the immunoSEQ multiplex PCR reads were re-called with MiXCR into one record per CDR3 protein. Of fewer than 150,000 distinct CDR3 sequences listed, roughly 96% are singletons. Comments on this clonotype: Its antigen remains unidentified.

General observations from the study: It was acknowledged in the study that its TCR sequencing and HLA analysis involved a relatively small number of individuals.

This clonotype was sampled from a human donor in good health. V and J are TRBV3-1 and TRBJ2-1; 10 bases are shared with TRBD2. The sample comprised CD4+ T cells from PBMCs. Here the CDR3 DNA reads TGTGCCAGCAGTGCCCTAGCGGGAGCGGGAGAGCAGTTCTTC. Protein sequence: CASSALAGAGEQFF.